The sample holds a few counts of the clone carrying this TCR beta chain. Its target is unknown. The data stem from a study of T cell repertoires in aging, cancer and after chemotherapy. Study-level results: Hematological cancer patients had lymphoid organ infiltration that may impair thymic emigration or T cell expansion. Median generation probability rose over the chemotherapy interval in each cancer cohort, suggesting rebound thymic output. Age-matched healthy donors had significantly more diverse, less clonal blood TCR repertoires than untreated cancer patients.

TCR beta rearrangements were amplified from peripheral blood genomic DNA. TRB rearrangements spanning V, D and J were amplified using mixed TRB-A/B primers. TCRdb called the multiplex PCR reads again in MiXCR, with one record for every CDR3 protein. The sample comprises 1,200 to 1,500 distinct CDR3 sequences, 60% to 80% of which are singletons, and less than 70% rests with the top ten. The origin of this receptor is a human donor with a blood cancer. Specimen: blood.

CDR3 nucleotides: TGTGCCACCGGGGGGTCACTCTCCTACGAGCAGTACTTC. As protein: CATGGSLSYEQYF. The chain carries TRBV6-5 and TRBJ2-7; 7 bases match TRBD2. Germline assignment: CDR1 MNHEY and CDR2 SVGAGI. V was clipped by 10 bases and J by 0 bases; unmatched bases: 6. The length of the CDR3 is 13 residues.